One and the same sample provided the 24 T cell receptor beta chains below, sequenced in a study of T-cell memory formation after mild COVID-19. TCRdb reprocessed the 5' RACE reads via MiXCR and lists one record per CDR3 protein. This table holds 540,000 or so distinct CDR3 sequences, 20% found once. Sequences were obtained from PBMCs or a T cell subset sorted from them (not recorded which). The receptors derive from an adult woman who had mild COVID-19 (a few samples of this study predate the infection). Cell type and time point are not known.

The J gene is TRBJ2-1, the V gene TRBV5-1; 9 bases line up with TRBD2. Trimming cost V 0 bases and J 5 bases; bases outside gene matches: 9. This CDR3 has 17 amino acids. Germline V gene data show CDR1 as SGHRS and CDR2 as YFSETQ. The CDR3 DNA is TGCGCCAGCAGCTTGGTTCTGGTAGCGGGAGTAGACAATGAGCAGTTCTTC. This translates into CASSLVLVAGVDNEQFF. Complete variable domain (other parts from reference TRBV5-1 and TRBJ2-1): KAGVTQTPRYLIKTRGQQVTLSCSPISGHRSVSWYQQTPGQGLQFLFEYFSETQRNKGNFPGRFSGRQFSNSRSEMNVSTLELGDSALYLCASSLVLVAGVDNEQFFGPGTRLTVL.

In this sample, this clonotype turned up a few times. The CDR3 nucleotides are TGTGCCAGCAGCCCGGATCGGACAGGCCCCAATCAGCCCCAGCATTTT. It translates to CASSPDRTGPNQPQHF. The chain is built from TRBV7-2 and TRBJ1-5; 7 positions agree with TRBD1. Germline assignment: CDR1 SGHTA and CDR2 FQGNSA. V trimming: 5 bases; J trimming: 3 bases; junction bases outside the gene matches: 10. CDR3 length: 16 amino acids.

This clonotype has just a few counts. CDR3 in amino acids: CASSEGQRAGELFF. The CDR3 nucleotides are TGTGCCAGCAGTGAGGGGCAGCGGGCCGGGGAGCTGTTTTTT. This chain joins TRBV25-1 and TRBJ2-2, with D perhaps TRBD2 (6 bases). CDR3 length: 14 residues. Trimming took off 3 bases at V and 6 bases at J, with 11 bases between the two ends. Per germline, CDR1 MGHDK and CDR2 SYGVNS.

This clonotype was recorded at least ten times. The chain uses TRBV20-1 and TRBJ1-1, with 7 bases that match TRBD1. Germline CDR1 and CDR2: DFQATT and SNEGSKA (reference sequence). The CDR3 is 13 residues long. The V gene end was trimmed by 0 bases and the J gene end by 3 bases; junction bases not matched to a gene: 1. CDR3 DNA sequence: TGCAGTGCTAGAGAAACAGGGGACACTGAAGCTTTCTTT. Protein: CSARETGDTEAFF.

This clonotype was found a few times. The chain carries TRBV7-3 and TRBJ2-2; no clear D gene. The CDR3 spans 17 residues. Trimming cost V 7 bases and J 4 bases, with 22 bases left between them. Germline V gene data show CDR1 as SGHTA and CDR2 as FQGTGA. CDR3 sequence (DNA): TGTGCCAGCACCCCCACTCGCCCTGAATGGGGCACCGGGGAGCTGTTTTTT. It is translated as CASTPTRPEWGTGELFF.

This clonotype was picked up a small number of times. The chain uses TRBV12-3 or TRBV12-4 and TRBJ2-1; perhaps TRBD2 as D (5 bases). V was clipped by 5 bases and J by 0 bases, with 14 bases between them. CDR3 size: 16 residues. The CDR3 protein is CASSRASTSSYNEQFF. CDR3 coding DNA: TGTGCCAGCAGTAGGGCTAGCACGAGCTCCTACAATGAGCAGTTCTTC.

This clonotype has more than one count but fewer than ten. This sequence joins TRBV29-1 and TRBJ1-2; 7 positions agree with TRBD1. In germline, CDR1 is SQVTM, CDR2 ANQGSEA. The CDR3 length is 13 residues. V was pared by 2 bases and J by 3 bases, with 3 bases of the junction left unmatched. The CDR3, as DNA: TGCAGCGTTGAACCCGACAGGGACTATGGCTACACCTTC. As protein: CSVEPDRDYGYTF.

The chain couples TRBV7-6 to TRBJ2-3; D remains unclear. There are 16 residues in the CDR3. V dropped 5 bases and J dropped 6 bases, with 21 bases sitting between them. Germline assignment: CDR1 SGHVS and CDR2 FNYEAQ. The CDR3 DNA sequence: TGTGCCAGCAGCCCCGGTTCAAGGCGCTTAAAGGATACGCAGTATTTT. Encoded protein: CASSPGSRRLKDTQYF.

Regarding this clonotype: At one boundary the junction diverges from the germline segment, which might be a read error. The chain combines TRBV15 with TRBJ2-2; 9 bases are a match to TRBD1. Germline V gene sequence: CDR1 LNHNV, CDR2 YYDKDF (reference sequence). CDR3 length equals 16 residues. CDR3 amino acids: CATSRQGEFYTGELFF. In nucleotides, the CDR3 is TGTGCCACTAGCAGACAGGGGGAGTTTTACACCGGGGAGCTGTTTTTT.

This clonotype was picked up one time. The gene calls are TRBV5-1 and TRBJ1-2, with D perhaps TRBD1 (5 bases). CDR3 length equals 15 residues. V shed 0 bases and J shed 0 bases, with 9 bases lying between them. The germline V gene has CDR1 SGHRS and CDR2 YFSETQ. CDR3 sequence reads: CASSLAEQANYGYTF. For the CDR3, the DNA is TGCGCCAGCAGCTTGGCCGAACAGGCTAACTATGGCTACACCTTC.

The chain links TRBV6-5 to TRBJ2-7; D gene uncertain. The V end was cut by 5 bases, the J end by 1 base, with 12 bases between. The CDR3 runs to 14 residues. Germline CDR1 is MNHEY and CDR2 is SVGAGI. CDR3 DNA sequence: TGTGCCAGCAGTCGAGACTGGCAGTCCTACGAGCAGTACTTC. Its translation is CASSRDWQSYEQYF.

The chain carries TRBV7-2 and TRBJ1-1, with D maybe TRBD1 (5 bases). Germline values: CDR1 SGHTA, CDR2 FQGNSA. This CDR3 region has 18 residues. The ends were cut back, 4 bases at V and 1 base at J, with 22 bases in the middle. The CDR3 loop reads CASSSTAIAGISNTEAFF. CDR3 DNA: TGTGCCAGCAGCTCCACGGCGATCGCAGGGATCTCGAACACTGAAGCTTTCTTT.

This clonotype was counted only a few times. V gene TRBV12-3 or TRBV12-4 combines with J gene TRBJ2-1; 7 bases fit TRBD1. V lost 7 bases and J lost 5; bases outside the gene matches: 11. The CDR3 totals 15 residues. CDR3 sequence: CASTPRTGWNNEQFF. CDR3 bases: TGTGCCAGCACCCCGAGGACAGGCTGGAACAATGAGCAGTTCTTC.

CDR3 bases: TGTGCCAGCACGAATTCGAACACCGGGGAGCTGTTTTTT. Translating it yields CASTNSNTGELFF. This chain connects TRBV6-4 to TRBJ2-2; no firm D call. The CDR3 sequence is 13 residues long. CDR1 is MRHNA and CDR2 is SNTAGT in the germline V gene. The V and J ends lost 7 bases and 0 bases respectively, with 6 bases between them.

This clonotype was seen ten or more times. This chain links TRBV5-1 with TRBJ2-3, with 13 bases identical to TRBD2. V shed 2 bases and J 2 bases; nucleotides not matched to a gene: 2. The CDR3 has 16 residues. Germline V CDR1 and CDR2: SGHRS, YFSETQ. The CDR3 DNA follows: TGCGCCAGCAGCTTACTAGCGGGAGGGCCCACAGATACGCAGTATTTT. This sequence encodes CASSLLAGGPTDTQYF.

In this sample, this clonotype turned up a few times. For the CDR3, the DNA is TGCAGTGCTTCAACAGGGAGACGAGACACTGAAGCTTTCTTT. The encoded protein is CSASTGRRDTEAFF. The chain carries TRBV20-1 and TRBJ1-1, with a possible D match to TRBD1 (6 bases). CDR1 and CDR2 from the germline V gene are DFQATT and SNEGSKA (reference sequence). The CDR3 is 14 amino acids. V lost 5 bases and J lost 3, with 16 bases in between.

The chain uses TRBV4-2 and TRBJ2-1; weak D call: TRBD1 (7 bases). This CDR3 spans 16 amino acids. Trimming took 5 bases from V and 8 from J, leaving 22 bases between them. Germline CDR1 reads LGHNA; CDR2 reads YNFKEQ. CDR3 nucleotides: TGTGCCAGCAGCACGACGGGAGAGGGGGCGCAGGATGAGCAGTTCTTC. Residues: CASSTTGEGAQDEQFF.

J is TRBJ2-7 and V is TRBV10-3, with D perhaps matching TRBD1 (6 bases). Germline values: CDR1 ENHRY, CDR2 SYGVKD. The CDR3 is 12 residues long. V lost 3 bases to trimming and J lost 5 bases, with 8 bases between them. The CDR3 bases are TGTGCCATCAGTGACTCAGGGGACGAGCAGTACTTC. Translated: CAISDSGDEQYF.

A single count supports this clonotype. J is TRBJ1-5 and V is TRBV6-1, with 10 bases matching TRBD1. This CDR3 region has 16 residues. The germline V gene has CDR1 MNHNS and CDR2 SASEGT. J gave up 7 bases and V 4 bases, and 10 bases lay outside the gene matches. CDR3 protein: CASSGGTGEFRQPQHF. The CDR3, as DNA: TGTGCCAGCAGTGGAGGGACAGGGGAGTTTAGACAGCCCCAGCATTTT.

The chain is built from TRBV5-5 and TRBJ2-7; no definite D call. Between the trimmed V and J ends, which lost 1 base and 0 bases, there was a span of 11 bases. In germline, CDR1 is SGHKS, CDR2 YYEKEE (reference sequence). The CDR3 is made up of 15 amino acids. The CDR3 nucleotides read TGTGCCAGCAGCTTGCTTCCAGCGAGCTCCTACGAGCAGTACTTC. It yields the protein CASSLLPASSYEQYF.

The chain joins TRBV9 to TRBJ2-1, with 15 bases that match TRBD2. Per the germline V gene, CDR1 is SGDLS and CDR2 is YYNGEE. The CDR3 sequence is 16 residues long. After removal of 3 bases from V and 7 bases from J, the junction contained 5 bases not matched to a gene. CDR3 loop: CASSERTSGGANEQFF. The CDR3 nucleotides read TGTGCCAGCAGCGAGAGGACTAGCGGGGGGGCGAATGAGCAGTTCTTC.

This clonotype came up a few times. CDR3 in amino acids: CSARGTVRTDTQYF. DNA of the CDR3: TGCAGTGCTAGGGGGACTGTAAGAACAGATACGCAGTATTTT. This sequence joins TRBV20-1 and TRBJ2-3, with D tentatively TRBD2 (6 bases). This CDR3 contains 14 residues. With 3 bases removed from V and 3 bases from J, the gap between germline ends came to 13 bases. Germline CDR1 DFQATT, CDR2 SNEGSKA (reference sequence).

Only a few counts were recorded for this clonotype. Written as DNA, the CDR3 is TGCAGTGGGCGAGGGGGGGGCCGGAAAGATACGCAGTATTTT. This encodes CSGRGGGRKDTQYF. This rearrangement joins TRBV20-1 to TRBJ2-3, with a possible D match to TRBD2 (7 bases). Looked up from germline, CDR1 is DFQATT and CDR2 is SNEGSKA (reference sequence). The CDR3 has 14 residues. V gave up 7 bases and J gave up 5 bases, with 19 bases separating them.

This chain joins TRBV7-9 and TRBJ1-6; 9 bases are a match to TRBD1. The germline V gene has CDR1 SEHNR and CDR2 FQNEAQ (reference sequence). J lost 6 bases, V lost 2 bases, and 2 bases had no gene match. The CDR3 is made up of 15 amino acids. CDR3 coding DNA: TGTGCCAGCAGCTTACCGGGACAGGGTAATTCACCCCTCCACTTT. This gives the protein CASSLPGQGNSPLHF.